This T cell receptor beta chain comes out of a study of T-cell memory formation after mild COVID-19. Germline CDR1 reads SGHKS; CDR2 reads YYEKEE (reference sequence). The CDR3 runs 15 residues. V dropped 6 bases and J dropped 10 bases, with 22 bases sitting between them. This clonotype was picked up a small number of times. TCRdb processed the 5' RACE reads anew with MiXCR; each CDR3 protein has one entry. The profile shows about 560,000 distinct CDR3 sequences, about a fifth of them singletons. Sequenced material: PBMCs or a T cell subset sorted from them (not recorded which). The chain joins TRBV5-5 to TRBJ1-4; D ambiguous. This clonotype was obtained from an adult woman who had mild COVID-19 (a few samples of this study predate the infection). Cell type and time point are not known. The CDR3 here is CASNLRGGVMGKLFF. CDR3 bases: TGTGCCAGCAATCTCCGCGGAGGCGTGATGGGAAAACTGTTTTTT.